The 2 T cell receptor beta chains below were found in one sample sequenced in a study of blood T cell repertoires in COVID-19. Data came from immunoSEQ multiplex PCR; TCRdb stores just in-frame clones and leaves some out. The sample has 130,000 to 150,000 clones, about 87% seen once; the top ten hold around 6.5%. Sequenced material: peripheral blood. The receptors derive from a man older than 75 with acute or convalescent COVID-19.

This chain connects TRBV5-1 to TRBJ2-1; the match to TRBD2 covers 10 bases. V was pared by 1 base and J by 4 bases, with 5 bases of the junction left unmatched. Germline CDR1 SGHRS, CDR2 YFSETQ. The CDR3 has 16 residues. The CDR3 sequence is CASSLTSGMKYNEQFF. CDR3 nucleotide sequence: TGCGCCAGCAGCTTGACTAGCGGGATGAAATACAATGAGCAGTTCTTC.

V is TRBV5-1 and J is TRBJ1-3, with 9 bases identical to TRBD1. The V gene end was trimmed by 0 bases and the J gene end by 2 bases; junction bases not matched to a gene: 3. The V gene's germline CDR1 is SGHRS and CDR2 YFSETQ. The CDR3 extends over 16 amino acids. DNA of the CDR3: TGCGCCAGCAGCTTGGTGACAGGGGGTACTGGAAACACCATATATTTT. Its translation: CASSLVTGGTGNTIYF.